This T cell receptor (beta chain) was retrieved from a study of sequential checkpoint blockade in melanoma. In the study overall: Arm A got nivolumab then ipilimumab; arm B the reverse, 1:1. Each arm's sequence ended with maintenance nivolumab.

Described treatment: randomized to nivolumab then ipilimumab (arm A) or the reverse (arm B). No patient had prior DNA-damaging chemotherapy. PBMC sorting kept live CD3+CD8+ cells without CD19 or CD56. Sequencing used immunoSEQ multiplex PCR; TCRdb keeps in-frame clones, though not all of them. This table holds 3,800 or so clones, roughly three fifths found once. CDR3 length equals 15 residues. CDR1 and CDR2 from the germline V gene are MNHEY and SVGAGI. Trimming cost V 5 bases and J 1 base; bases outside gene matches: 6. This sequence was found in a human donor with melanoma. The J gene is TRBJ1-2, the V gene TRBV6-5; 8 bases fit TRBD1. Sequences were derived from CD8+ T cells sorted from blood (inferred from file names), sampled from a patient given nivolumab and ipilimumab in sequence. The CDR3: CASSTQGGHNYGYTF. The CDR3 DNA sequence: TGTGCCAGCAGTACACAGGGGGGGCATAACTATGGCTACACCTTC.